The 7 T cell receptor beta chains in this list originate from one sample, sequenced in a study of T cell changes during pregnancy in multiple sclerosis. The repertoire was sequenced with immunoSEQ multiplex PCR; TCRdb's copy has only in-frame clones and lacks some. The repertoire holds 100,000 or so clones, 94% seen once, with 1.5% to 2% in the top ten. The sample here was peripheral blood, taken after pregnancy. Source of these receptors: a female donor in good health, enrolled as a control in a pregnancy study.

The CDR3 here is CASSWKPPGEYNSPLHF. The CDR3 nucleotides read TGTGCCAGCAGCTGGAAACCCCCGGGGGAGTATAATTCACCCCTCCACTTT. The rearrangement uses TRBV7-9 and TRBJ1-6, with D possibly being TRBD1 (5 bases). Germline V gives CDR1 SEHNR, CDR2 FQNEAQ (reference sequence). There are 17 residues in the CDR3. The V and J ends lost 4 bases and 4 bases respectively, with 17 bases between them.

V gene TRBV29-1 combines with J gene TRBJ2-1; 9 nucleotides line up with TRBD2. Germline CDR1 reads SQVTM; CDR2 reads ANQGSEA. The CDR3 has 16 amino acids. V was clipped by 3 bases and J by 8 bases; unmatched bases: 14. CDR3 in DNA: TGCAGCGTTGATCCCCTTGGGCTAGCGGGAATTGATGAGCAGTTCTTC. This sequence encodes CSVDPLGLAGIDEQFF.

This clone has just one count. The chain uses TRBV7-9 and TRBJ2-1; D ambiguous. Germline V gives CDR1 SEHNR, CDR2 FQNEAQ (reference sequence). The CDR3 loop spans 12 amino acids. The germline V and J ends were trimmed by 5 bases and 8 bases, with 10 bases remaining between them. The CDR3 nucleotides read TGTGCCAGCAGCCCCTATACGGATGAGCAGTTCTTC. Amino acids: CASSPYTDEQFF.

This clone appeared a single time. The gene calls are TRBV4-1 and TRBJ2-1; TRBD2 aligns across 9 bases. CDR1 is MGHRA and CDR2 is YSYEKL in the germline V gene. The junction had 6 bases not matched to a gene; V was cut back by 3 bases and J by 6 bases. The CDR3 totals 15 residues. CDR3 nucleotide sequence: TGCGCCAGCAGCCAGGGGCGCGGGAGGGCCAATGAGCAGTTCTTC. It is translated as CASSQGRGRANEQFF.

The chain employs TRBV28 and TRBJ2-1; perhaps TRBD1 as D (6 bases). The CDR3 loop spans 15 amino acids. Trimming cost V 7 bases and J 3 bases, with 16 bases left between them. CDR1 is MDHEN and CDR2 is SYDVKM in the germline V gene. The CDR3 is CASTPRDTNYNEQFF. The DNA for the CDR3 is TGTGCCAGCACTCCCCGGGACACAAACTACAATGAGCAGTTCTTC.

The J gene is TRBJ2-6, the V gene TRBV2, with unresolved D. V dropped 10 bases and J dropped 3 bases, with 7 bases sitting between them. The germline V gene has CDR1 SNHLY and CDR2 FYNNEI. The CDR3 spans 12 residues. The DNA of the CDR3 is TGTGCCATCGGTAGTGGGGCCAACGTCCTGACTTTC. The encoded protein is CAIGSGANVLTF.

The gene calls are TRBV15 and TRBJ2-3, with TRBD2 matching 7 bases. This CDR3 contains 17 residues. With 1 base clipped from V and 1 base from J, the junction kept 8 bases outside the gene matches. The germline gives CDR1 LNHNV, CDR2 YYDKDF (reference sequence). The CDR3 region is CATSRGNSGPRTDTQYF. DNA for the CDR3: TGTGCCACCAGCAGAGGAAATAGCGGGCCCCGCACAGATACGCAGTATTTT.